This T cell receptor (beta chain) emerged from a study of blood T cell repertoires in COVID-19. The overall study: Samples taken during acute and convalescent COVID-19 were collected in the United States, Italy and Spain. T cells, B-cell-depleted T cells, or PBMCs supplied cDNA or gDNA.

In the authors' workflow: Estimates of nucleated cell counts were drawn from the amplification of reference gene primers. Libraries were prepared by immunoSEQ multiplex PCR; TCRdb keeps only in-frame clonotypes and omits some of them. The V and J calls and the clone size are those of that table, but D and trimming were determined from the DNA. In the table there are tens of thousands of clones, approximately 80% of which are singletons. This CDR3 has 14 amino acids. The V gene lost 1 base and the J gene lost 2 bases, with 7 bases spanning the gap. The germline CDR1 and CDR2 sequences are SGHNT and YYREEE (reference sequence).

The receptor's source is a woman between 55 and 75 years old with acute or convalescent COVID-19. The gene calls are TRBV5-4 and TRBJ2-1, with D possibly being TRBD2 (5 bases). The specimen was peripheral blood. The CDR3 DNA follows: TGTGCCAGCAGCTTGCGGGGTACCTACAATGAGCAGTTCTTC. It translates to CASSLRGTYNEQFF.